This T cell receptor beta chain is from a study of T cells in Graves' hyperthyroidism and ophthalmopathy. Investigators excluded patients with uncontrolled infection, other autoimmune disease, pregnancy or lactation. V gave up 5 bases and J gave up 4 bases; unmatched junction bases: 12. This CDR3 comprises 18 residues. Template material for amplifying TCR beta CDR3 regions consisted of RNA transcripts. HTBI primers drove first-round RT-PCR of the TCR CDR3. TCRdb analysed the multiplex PCR reads with MiXCR anew, one entry per CDR3 protein. The table includes 350,000 or so distinct CDR3 sequences, around 20% detected once. Study-level results: A model built on 13 V-J features separated ophthalmopathy from stable hyperthyroidism.

This clonotype has ten or more counts. Its cognate antigen is unknown. The sequenced sample was blood. The receptor was derived from a woman between 50 and 59 years old with Graves' hyperthyroidism. The chain combines TRBV12-3 or TRBV12-4 with TRBJ1-5, with TRBD1 matching 12 bases. CDR3 in amino acids: CASSTGTGGFGVNQPQHF. The DNA for the CDR3 is TGTGCCAGCAGTACCGGGACAGGGGGCTTTGGAGTAAATCAGCCCCAGCATTTT.